This entry describes one T cell receptor beta chain. Its antigen specificity is not known. No base qualities exist here, and no much larger clone lies one base off it. Library preparation used the immunoSEQ multiplex PCR assay. To provide template for TCR sequencing, every sample had RNA extracted and reverse transcribed into cDNA. First-strand cDNA was synthesized with SuperScript III using a 2:1 mix of oligo-dT and random hexamers. A synthetic immune receptor repertoire was used to assess amplification bias, and residual bias was removed computationally. The authors processed their data as follows. Raw reads were preprocessed for error removal, and CDR3 was defined according to IMGT conventions as running from the conserved cysteine to phenylalanine. To get clonality, Shannon entropy was normalized by log2 of the number of productive unique TCRs and the result was subtracted from 1. Whether scalp clones were CD4 or CD8 was inferred by matching scalp TCRbeta sequences against CD4 and CD8 repertoires sorted from blood. TCRdb limited this immuneACCESS table to in-frame rearrangements with V and J called. A share of clones is missing; checked studies link under half to unresolved V genes, and the rest is unexplained. The V and J calls and the clone size are those of that table, but D and trimming were determined from the DNA. A total of about 130,000 clones appear in this sample, nearly 55% of them only once. The ten largest clonotypes hold approximately 15% of the sample.

The sample is drawn from a study of CD8+ T cells in alopecia areata (dated by TCRdb to the late 2010s). As for the study more broadly: Treated patients were enrolled in an open-label pilot trial of oral tofacitinib, 5 to 10 mg twice daily, for moderate-to-severe alopecia areata. In both human patients and the C3H/HeJ mouse model, the study applied high-throughput TCRbeta sequencing to look at T cell clonal expansion in alopecia areata. RNA was obtained with the PAXgene miRNA kit for fixed scalp, the miRNeasy kit for PBMCs, and the RNeasy kit for mouse skin. Tofacitinib-treated patients had biopsies at baseline and at 4 and 24 weeks of treatment, with a later scalp biopsy in several patients. Patients stayed on tofacitinib for 6 to 18 months and then had 6 months of follow-up off drug so that delayed response and recurrence could be assessed. TCRbeta CDR3 regions were amplified by immunoSEQ multiplex PCR with 35 Vbeta forward and 13 Jbeta reverse primers. Scalp tissue and sorted CD4+ and CD8+ peripheral blood T cells from patchy and totalis/universalis alopecia areata patients and from healthy controls were covered by human TCRbeta sequencing. The SALT score, which quantifies the percentage of affected scalp surface area, was used to measure disease severity in treated patients. Clonality in the scalp was compared among normal scalp (n=4), patchy alopecia areata scalp (n=8), and alopecia totalis/universalis scalp (n=8). Broader findings and caveats from the paper: Tofacitinib significantly lowered scalp clonality and the number of expanded CD8+ clones among the top 100 scalp clones. Scalp TCR repertoire analysis is complicated because resident alphabeta T cells in normal human skin are also sequenced, whereas mouse skin is dominated by gammadelta T cells. Lesional scalp, especially in alopecia totalis/universalis, showed higher clonality and more expanded CD8+ clones than normal scalp, suggesting antigenic drive. Because the treated cohort was small and included a single nonresponder, larger studies are needed to assess links between baseline CD8+ expansion and response. Compared with mice, TCR sequences shared between patients were less clear, possibly partly because of HLA diversity across the patient population. During tofacitinib treatment, many expanded lesional clones remained in scalp and blood, and this persistence may partly explain relapse after treatment is stopped.

The time point label on this specimen signifies: approximately 4 weeks on oral tofacitinib. The treatment or condition label here, explained by the study, means: oral pan-JAK inhibitor, 5-10 mg twice daily. Lesional scalp punch biopsies and peripheral blood were obtained from alopecia areata patients. PBMCs were separated by density centrifugation and stained for CD3, CD4 and CD8, after which CD4+ and CD8+ T cells were sorted on a FACSAria. Reading from cysteine to phenylalanine, the CDR3 counts 17 amino acids. Just CDR3 DNA is preserved here, 51 bases in frame from base 1. CDR1 and CDR2, per the germline V gene (reference sequence), are PRHDT and FYEKMQ. V is trimmed back by 5 bases and J by 1 base, and the junction contains 3 bases that no gene match accounts for.

This specimen consisted of CD8+ T cells sorted from blood, obtained at week 4, from a patient treated with tofacitinib. The receptor was isolated from a human donor with alopecia areata. This sequence uses TRBV13 and TRBJ1-6, and 12 bases in between align with TRBD1. The CDR3 protein sequence reads: CASSGGQGASYNSPLHF. Here is the DNA: TGTGCCAGCAGCGGGGGACAGGGGGCTTCCTATAATTCACCCCTCCACTTT. The entire variable domain, with the stretches around the CDR3 drawn from the reference TRBV13 and TRBJ1-6 proteins, is AAGVIQSPRHLIKEKRETATLKCYPIPRHDTVYWYQQGPGQDPQFLISFYEKMQSDKGSIPDRFSAQQFSDYHSELNMSSLELGDSALYFCASSGGQGASYNSPLHFGNGTRLTVT.